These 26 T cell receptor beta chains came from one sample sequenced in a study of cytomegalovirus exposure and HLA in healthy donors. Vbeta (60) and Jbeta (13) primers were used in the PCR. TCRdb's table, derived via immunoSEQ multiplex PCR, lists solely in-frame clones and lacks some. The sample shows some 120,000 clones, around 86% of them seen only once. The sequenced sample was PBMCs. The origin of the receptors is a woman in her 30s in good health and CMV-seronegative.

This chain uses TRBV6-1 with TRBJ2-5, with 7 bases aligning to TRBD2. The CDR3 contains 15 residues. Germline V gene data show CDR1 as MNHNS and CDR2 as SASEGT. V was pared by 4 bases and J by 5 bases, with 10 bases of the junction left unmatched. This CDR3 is CASSGARGGDETQYF. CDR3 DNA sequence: TGTGCCAGCAGTGGGGCAAGGGGAGGGGATGAGACCCAGTACTTC.

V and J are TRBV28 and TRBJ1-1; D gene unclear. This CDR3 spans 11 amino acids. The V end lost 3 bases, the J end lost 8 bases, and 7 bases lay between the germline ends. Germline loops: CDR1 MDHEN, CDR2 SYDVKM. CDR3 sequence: CASSFAYEAFF. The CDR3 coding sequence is TGTGCCAGCAGTTTCGCGTACGAAGCTTTCTTT.

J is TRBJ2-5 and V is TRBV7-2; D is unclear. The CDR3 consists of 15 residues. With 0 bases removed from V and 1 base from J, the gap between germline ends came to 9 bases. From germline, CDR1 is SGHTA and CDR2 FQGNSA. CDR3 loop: CASSLAWPFQETQYF. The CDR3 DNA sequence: TGTGCCAGCAGCTTAGCATGGCCATTCCAAGAGACCCAGTACTTC.

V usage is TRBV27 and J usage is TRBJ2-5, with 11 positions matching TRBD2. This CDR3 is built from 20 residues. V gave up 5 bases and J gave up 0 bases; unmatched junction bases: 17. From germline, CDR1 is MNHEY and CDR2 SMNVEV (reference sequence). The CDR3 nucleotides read TGTGCCAGCAGTACCCTATTCTACGGGACTAGCGGAACCAACCAAGAGACCCAGTACTTC. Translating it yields CASSTLFYGTSGTNQETQYF.

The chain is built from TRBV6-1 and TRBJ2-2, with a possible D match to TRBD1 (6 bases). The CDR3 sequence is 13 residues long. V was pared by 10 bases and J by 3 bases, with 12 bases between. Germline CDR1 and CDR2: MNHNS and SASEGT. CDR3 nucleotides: TGTGCCATCTCCCGGACAGACACCGGGGAGCTGTTTTTT. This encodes CAISRTDTGELFF.

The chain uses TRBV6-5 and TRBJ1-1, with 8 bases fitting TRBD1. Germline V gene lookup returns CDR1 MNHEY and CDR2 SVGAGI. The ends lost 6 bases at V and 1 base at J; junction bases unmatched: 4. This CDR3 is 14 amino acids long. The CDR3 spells CASRKQGGNTEAFF. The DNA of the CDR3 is TGTGCCAGCAGAAAACAGGGGGGGAACACTGAAGCTTTCTTT.

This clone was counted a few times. CDR3 loop: CASSPNRQGYGYTF. The CDR3 DNA reads TGCGCCAGCAGCCCTAACCGACAGGGCTATGGCTACACCTTC. V usage is TRBV5-1 and J usage is TRBJ1-2; 7 nucleotides align to TRBD1. In germline, CDR1 is SGHRS, CDR2 YFSETQ. The CDR3 consists of 14 residues. The J segment lost 4 bases and the V segment lost 4 bases, leaving 7 bases of the junction unmatched.

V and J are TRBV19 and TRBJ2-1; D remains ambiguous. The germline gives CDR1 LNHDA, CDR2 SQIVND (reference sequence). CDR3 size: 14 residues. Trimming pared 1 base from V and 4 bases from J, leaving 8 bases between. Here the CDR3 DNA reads TGTGCCAGTAGTATAGGGGCTGTATACAATGAGCAGTTCTTC. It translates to CASSIGAVYNEQFF. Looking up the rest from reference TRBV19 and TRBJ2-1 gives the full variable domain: DGGITQSPKYLFRKEGQNVTLSCEQNLNHDAMYWYRQDPGQGLRLIYYSQIVNDFQKGDIAEGYSVSREKKESFPLTVTSAQKNPTAFYLCASSIGAVYNEQFFGPGTRLTVL.

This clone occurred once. The CDR3 sequence: CASSEEGRGGNTIYF. Here the CDR3 DNA reads TGTGCCAGCAGTGAAGAGGGCAGGGGAGGAAACACCATATATTTT. The chain links TRBV2 to TRBJ1-3; weak D call: TRBD1 (6 bases). Trimming shortened V by 1 base and J by 4 bases, and 11 bases separated the two germline ends. The CDR3 length is 15 residues. Germline assignment: CDR1 SNHLY and CDR2 FYNNEI.

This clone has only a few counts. CDR3 loop: CAWATGYEQYF. The CDR3 DNA is TGTGCCTGGGCAACAGGCTACGAGCAGTACTTC. J is TRBJ2-7 and V is TRBV30, with D possibly matching TRBD1 (5 bases). Trimming pared 5 bases from V and 3 bases from J, leaving 8 bases between. This CDR3 comprises 11 residues. Germline CDR1 GTSNPN, CDR2 SVGIG (reference sequence).

Written as DNA, the CDR3 is TGTGCCAGTAAGGCGGGGACTAGCACAGATACGCAGTATTTT. Protein product: CASKAGTSTDTQYF. The chain combines TRBV19 with TRBJ2-3; D might be TRBD2 (6 bases). CDR3 length: 14 amino acids. The V gene's germline CDR1 is LNHDA and CDR2 SQIVND (reference sequence). Trimming took off 7 bases at V and 0 bases at J, with 11 bases between the two ends.

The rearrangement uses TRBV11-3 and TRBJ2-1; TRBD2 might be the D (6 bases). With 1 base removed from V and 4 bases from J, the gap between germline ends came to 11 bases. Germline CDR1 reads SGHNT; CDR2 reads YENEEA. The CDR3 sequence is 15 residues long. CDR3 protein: CASSLGSGPYNEQFF. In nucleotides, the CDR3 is TGTGCCAGCAGCTTAGGTAGCGGCCCTTACAATGAGCAGTTCTTC.

The CDR3 DNA follows: TGTGCCAGCAGCCCTCGTAAGCGGACCGGGGAGCTGTTTTTT. It codes for CASSPRKRTGELFF. The chain has TRBV7-9 and TRBJ2-2; weak D call: TRBD2 (5 bases). Looked up from germline, CDR1 is SEHNR and CDR2 is FQNEAQ (reference sequence). The CDR3 covers 14 residues. V was pared by 5 bases and J by 5 bases, with 12 bases between.

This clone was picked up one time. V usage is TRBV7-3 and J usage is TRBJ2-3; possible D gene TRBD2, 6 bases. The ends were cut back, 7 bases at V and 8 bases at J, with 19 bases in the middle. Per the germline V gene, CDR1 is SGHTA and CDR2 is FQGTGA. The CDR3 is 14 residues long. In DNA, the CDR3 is TGTGCCAGCACCTCTGGAGGGGTGCTCCCTACGCAGTATTTT. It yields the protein CASTSGGVLPTQYF. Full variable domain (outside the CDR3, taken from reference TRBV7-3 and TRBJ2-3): GAGVSQTPSNKVTEKGKYVELRCDPISGHTALYWYRQSLGQGPEFLIYFQGTGAADDSGLPNDRFFAVRPEGSVSTLKIQRTERGDSAVYLCASTSGGVLPTQYFGPGTRLTVL.

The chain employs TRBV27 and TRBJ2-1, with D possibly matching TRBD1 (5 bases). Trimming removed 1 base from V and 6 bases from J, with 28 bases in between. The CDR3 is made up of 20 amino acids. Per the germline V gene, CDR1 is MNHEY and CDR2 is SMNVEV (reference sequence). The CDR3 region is CASSLLSFGLGQKAVNEQFF. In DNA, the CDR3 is TGTGCCAGCAGTTTATTAAGTTTCGGATTGGGGCAGAAAGCCGTCAATGAGCAGTTCTTC.

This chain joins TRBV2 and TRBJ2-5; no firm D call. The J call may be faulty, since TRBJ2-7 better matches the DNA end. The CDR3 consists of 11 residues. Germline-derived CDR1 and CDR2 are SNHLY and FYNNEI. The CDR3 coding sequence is TGTGCCAGCAGTGCCTCTTACGAGCAGTACTTC. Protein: CASSASYEQYF.

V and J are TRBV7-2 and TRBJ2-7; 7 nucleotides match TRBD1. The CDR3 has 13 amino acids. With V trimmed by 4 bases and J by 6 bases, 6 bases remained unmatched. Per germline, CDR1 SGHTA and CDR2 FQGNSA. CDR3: CASSSGQVREQYF. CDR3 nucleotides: TGTGCCAGCAGCTCAGGACAGGTTCGCGAGCAGTACTTC. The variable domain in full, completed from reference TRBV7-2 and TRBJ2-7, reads GAGVSQSPSNKVTEKGKDVELRCDPISGHTALYWYRQSLGQGLEFLIYFQGNSAPDKSGLPSDRFSAERTGGSVSTLTIQRTQQEDSAVYLCASSSGQVREQYFGPGTRLTVT.

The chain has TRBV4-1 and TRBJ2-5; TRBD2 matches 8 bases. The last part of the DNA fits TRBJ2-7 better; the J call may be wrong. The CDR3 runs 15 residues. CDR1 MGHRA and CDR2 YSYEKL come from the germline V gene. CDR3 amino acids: CASSLLVREGDEQYF. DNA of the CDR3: TGCGCCAGCAGCCTCTTGGTCCGGGAGGGGGACGAGCAGTACTTC.

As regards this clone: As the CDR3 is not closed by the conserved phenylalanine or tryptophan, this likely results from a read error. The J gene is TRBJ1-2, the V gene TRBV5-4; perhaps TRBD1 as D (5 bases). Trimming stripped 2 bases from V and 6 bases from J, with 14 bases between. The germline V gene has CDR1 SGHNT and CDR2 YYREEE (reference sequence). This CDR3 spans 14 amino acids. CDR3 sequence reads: CASSLPTGLDGYTI. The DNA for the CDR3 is TGTGCCAGCAGCTTACCGACGGGACTTGATGGCTACACCATC.

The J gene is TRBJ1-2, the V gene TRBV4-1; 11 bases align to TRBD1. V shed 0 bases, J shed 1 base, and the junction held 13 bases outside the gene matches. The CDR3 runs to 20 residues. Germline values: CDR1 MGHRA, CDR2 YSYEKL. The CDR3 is CASSQEVSGQGANFNYGYTF. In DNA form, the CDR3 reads TGCGCCAGCAGCCAAGAAGTTAGTGGACAGGGGGCCAATTTTAACTATGGCTACACCTTC.

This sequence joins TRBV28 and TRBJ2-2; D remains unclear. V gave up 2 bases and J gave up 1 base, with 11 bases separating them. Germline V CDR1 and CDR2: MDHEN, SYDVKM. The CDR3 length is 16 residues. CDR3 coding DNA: TGTGCCAGCAGTTTAATCGGCAGCGTGAACACCGGGGAGCTGTTTTTT. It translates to CASSLIGSVNTGELFF.

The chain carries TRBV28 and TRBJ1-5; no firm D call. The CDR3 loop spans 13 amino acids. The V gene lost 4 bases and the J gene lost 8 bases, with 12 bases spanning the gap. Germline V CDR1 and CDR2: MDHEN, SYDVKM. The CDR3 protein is CASSSTEGEPQHF. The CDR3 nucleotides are TGTGCCAGCAGTTCCACGGAGGGCGAGCCCCAGCATTTT.

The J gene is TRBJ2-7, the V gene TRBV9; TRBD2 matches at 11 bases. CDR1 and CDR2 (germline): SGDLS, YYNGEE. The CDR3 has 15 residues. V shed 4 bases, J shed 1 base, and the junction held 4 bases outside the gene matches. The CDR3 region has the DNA TGTGCCAGCAGCCCCGGGACTAGCGGTTCCTACGAGCAGTACTTC. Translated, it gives CASSPGTSGSYEQYF.

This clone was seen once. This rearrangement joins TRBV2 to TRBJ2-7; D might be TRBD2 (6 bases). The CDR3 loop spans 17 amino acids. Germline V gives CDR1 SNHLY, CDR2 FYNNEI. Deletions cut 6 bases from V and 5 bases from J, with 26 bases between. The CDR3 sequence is CASRDRGSQGRVDEQYF. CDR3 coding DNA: TGTGCCAGCAGGGACCGGGGGTCGCAGGGTAGGGTTGACGAGCAGTACTTC.

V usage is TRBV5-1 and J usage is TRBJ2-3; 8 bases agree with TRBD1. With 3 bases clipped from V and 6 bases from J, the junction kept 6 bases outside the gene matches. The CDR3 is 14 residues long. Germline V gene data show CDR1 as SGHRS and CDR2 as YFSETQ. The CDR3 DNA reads TGCGCCAGCAGCTCCGGACAGGGTACGGATACGCAGTATTTT. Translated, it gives CASSSGQGTDTQYF.

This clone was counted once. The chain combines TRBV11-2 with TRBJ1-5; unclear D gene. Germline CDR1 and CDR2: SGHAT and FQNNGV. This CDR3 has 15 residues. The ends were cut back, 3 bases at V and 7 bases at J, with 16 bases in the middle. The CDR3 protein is CASSLEGGGNQPQHF. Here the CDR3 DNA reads TGTGCCAGCAGCTTGGAGGGCGGAGGGAACCAGCCCCAGCATTTT.